This T cell receptor (beta chain) was sequenced in a study of blood T cell repertoires in COVID-19. Study in general: Donors in the United States, Italy and Spain gave samples during acute or convalescent COVID-19.

V shed 3 bases, J shed 7 bases, and the junction held 9 bases outside the gene matches. The CDR3 contains 16 residues. Germline loops: CDR1 MNHEY, CDR2 SMNVEV (reference sequence). Here immunoSEQ multiplex PCR was the method, and the copy in TCRdb shows in-frame clones only, minus some. The table has roughly 40,000 clones, under 90% seen once. The origin of this receptor is a man between 65 and 80 years old with acute or convalescent COVID-19. Sequencing used peripheral blood. The gene calls are TRBV27 and TRBJ2-1; 10 nucleotides align to TRBD2. This CDR3 is CASSFRAGGPWNEQFF. Written as DNA, the CDR3 is TGTGCCAGCAGTTTTAGAGCGGGAGGGCCTTGGAATGAGCAGTTCTTC.